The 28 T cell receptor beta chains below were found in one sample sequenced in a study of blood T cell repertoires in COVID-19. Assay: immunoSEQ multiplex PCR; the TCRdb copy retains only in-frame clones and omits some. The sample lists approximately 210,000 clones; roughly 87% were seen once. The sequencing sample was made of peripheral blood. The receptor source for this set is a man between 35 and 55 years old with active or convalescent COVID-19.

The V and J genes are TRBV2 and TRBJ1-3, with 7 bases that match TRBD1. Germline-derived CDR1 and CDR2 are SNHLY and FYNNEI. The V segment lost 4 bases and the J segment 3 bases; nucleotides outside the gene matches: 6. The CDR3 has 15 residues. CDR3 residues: CASSVMSGGGNTIYF. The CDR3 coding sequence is TGTGCCAGCAGTGTTATGTCAGGGGGTGGAAACACCATATATTTT.

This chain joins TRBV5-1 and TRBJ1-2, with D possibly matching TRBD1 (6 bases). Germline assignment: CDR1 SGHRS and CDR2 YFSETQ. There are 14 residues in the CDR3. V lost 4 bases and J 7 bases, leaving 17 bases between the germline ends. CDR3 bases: TGCGCCAGCAGCCCCCCGGGGGGGCTAAGTGGCTACACCTTC. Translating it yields CASSPPGGLSGYTF.

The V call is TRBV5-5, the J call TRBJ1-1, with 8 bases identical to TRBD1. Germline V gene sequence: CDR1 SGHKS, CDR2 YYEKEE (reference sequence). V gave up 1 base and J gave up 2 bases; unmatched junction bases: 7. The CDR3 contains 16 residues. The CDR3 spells CASSLLGQVINTEAFF. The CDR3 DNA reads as TGTGCCAGCAGCTTGTTGGGACAGGTGATAAACACTGAAGCTTTCTTT.

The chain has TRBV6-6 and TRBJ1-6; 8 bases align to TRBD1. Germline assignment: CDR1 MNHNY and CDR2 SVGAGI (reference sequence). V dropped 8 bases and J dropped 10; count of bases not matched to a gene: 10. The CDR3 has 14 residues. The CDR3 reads CASGRQGRGSPLHF. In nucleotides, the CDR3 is TGTGCCAGCGGACGACAGGGGCGAGGGTCACCCCTCCACTTT.

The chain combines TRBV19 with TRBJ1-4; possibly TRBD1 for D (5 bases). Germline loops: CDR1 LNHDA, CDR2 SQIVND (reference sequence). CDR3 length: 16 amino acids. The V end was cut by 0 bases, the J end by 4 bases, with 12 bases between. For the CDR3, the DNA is TGTGCCAGTAGTATAGATAAAGGCAGGGATAATGAAAAACTGTTTTTT. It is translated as CASSIDKGRDNEKLFF.

CDR3 amino acids: CASSKPGTENTEAFF. CDR3 DNA sequence: TGTGCCAGCAGTAAACCCGGGACAGAGAACACTGAAGCTTTCTTT. The chain carries TRBV28 and TRBJ1-1; 7 bases fit TRBD1. The CDR3 is 15 amino acids. Germline-derived CDR1 and CDR2 are MDHEN and SYDVKM. With V trimmed by 5 bases and J by 1 base, 7 bases remained unmatched.

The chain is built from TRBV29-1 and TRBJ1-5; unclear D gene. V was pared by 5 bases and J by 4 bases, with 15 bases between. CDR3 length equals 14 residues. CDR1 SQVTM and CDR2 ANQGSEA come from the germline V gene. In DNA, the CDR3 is TGCAGCGTTAGTGGTACAGTTCCGAATCAGCCCCAGCATTTT. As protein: CSVSGTVPNQPQHF.

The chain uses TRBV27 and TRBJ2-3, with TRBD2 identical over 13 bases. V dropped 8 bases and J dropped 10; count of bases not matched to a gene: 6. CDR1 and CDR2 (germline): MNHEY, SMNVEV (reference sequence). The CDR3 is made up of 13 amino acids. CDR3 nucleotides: TGTGCCAGCGGACTAGCGGGAGAAGGGGCGCAGTATTTT. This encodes CASGLAGEGAQYF.

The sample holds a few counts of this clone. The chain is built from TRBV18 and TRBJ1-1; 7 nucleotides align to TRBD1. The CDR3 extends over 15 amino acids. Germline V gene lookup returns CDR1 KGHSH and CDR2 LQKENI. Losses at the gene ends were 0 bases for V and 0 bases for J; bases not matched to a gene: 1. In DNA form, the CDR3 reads TGTGCCAGCTCACCACCGGGACAGATGAACACTGAAGCTTTCTTT. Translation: CASSPPGQMNTEAFF.

The CDR3 reads CASSHGKEGGPWDTQYF. As DNA, the CDR3 is TGTGCCAGCAGCCATGGGAAGGAGGGAGGGCCCTGGGATACGCAGTATTTT. This chain connects TRBV4-2 to TRBJ2-3; 7 bases agree with TRBD2. Looked up from germline, CDR1 is LGHNA and CDR2 is YNFKEQ. This CDR3 comprises 17 residues. Trimming took 3 bases from V and 6 from J; bases not matched to a gene: 15.

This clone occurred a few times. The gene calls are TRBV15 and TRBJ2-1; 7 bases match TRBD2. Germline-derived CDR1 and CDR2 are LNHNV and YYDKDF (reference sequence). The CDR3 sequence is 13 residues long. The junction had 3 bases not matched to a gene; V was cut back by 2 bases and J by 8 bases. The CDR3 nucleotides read TGTGCCACCAGCAGATGGGGAGGGGATGAGCAGTTCTTC. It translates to CATSRWGGDEQFF.

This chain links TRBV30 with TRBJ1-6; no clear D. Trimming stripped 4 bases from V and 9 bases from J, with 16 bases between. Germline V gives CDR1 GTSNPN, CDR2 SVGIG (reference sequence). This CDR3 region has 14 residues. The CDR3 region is CAWNRVIGISPLHF. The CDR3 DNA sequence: TGTGCCTGGAATCGGGTAATCGGGATTTCACCCCTCCACTTT.

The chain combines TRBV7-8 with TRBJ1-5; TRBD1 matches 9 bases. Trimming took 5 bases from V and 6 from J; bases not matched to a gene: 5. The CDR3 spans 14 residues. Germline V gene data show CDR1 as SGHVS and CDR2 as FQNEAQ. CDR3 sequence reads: CASSQDRGSQPQHF. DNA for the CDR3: TGTGCCAGCAGCCAAGACAGGGGGAGTCAGCCCCAGCATTTT.

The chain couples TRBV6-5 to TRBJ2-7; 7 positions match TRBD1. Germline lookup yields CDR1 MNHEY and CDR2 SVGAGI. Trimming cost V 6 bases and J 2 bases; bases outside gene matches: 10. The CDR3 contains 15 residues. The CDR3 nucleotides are TGTGCCAGCAGCCGAGGGGGCAGGCAAGCCTACGAGCAGTACTTC. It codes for CASSRGGRQAYEQYF.

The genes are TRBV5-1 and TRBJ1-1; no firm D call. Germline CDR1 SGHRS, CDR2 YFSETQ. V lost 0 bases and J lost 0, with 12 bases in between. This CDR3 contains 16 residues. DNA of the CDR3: TGCGCCAGCAGCTTGGTACGGGGATCCATGAACACTGAAGCTTTCTTT. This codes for CASSLVRGSMNTEAFF.

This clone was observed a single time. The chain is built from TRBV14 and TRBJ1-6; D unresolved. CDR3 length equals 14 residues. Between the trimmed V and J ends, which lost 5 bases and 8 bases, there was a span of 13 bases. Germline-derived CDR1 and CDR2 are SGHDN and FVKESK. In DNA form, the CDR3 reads TGTGCCAGCAGCTACCTCATGGGAGATTCACCCCTCCACTTT. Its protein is CASSYLMGDSPLHF. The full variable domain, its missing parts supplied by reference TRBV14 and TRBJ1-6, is EAGVTQFPSHSVIEKGQTVTLRCDPISGHDNLYWYRRVMGKEIKFLLHFVKESKQDESGMPNNRFLAERTGGTYSTLKVQPAELEDSGVYFCASSYLMGDSPLHFGNGTRLTVT.

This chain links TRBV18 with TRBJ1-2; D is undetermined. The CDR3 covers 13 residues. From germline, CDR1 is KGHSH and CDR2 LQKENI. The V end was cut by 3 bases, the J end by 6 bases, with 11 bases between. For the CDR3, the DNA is TGTGCCAGCTCACCCTTCAGATCAGATGGCTACACCTTC. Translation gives CASSPFRSDGYTF.

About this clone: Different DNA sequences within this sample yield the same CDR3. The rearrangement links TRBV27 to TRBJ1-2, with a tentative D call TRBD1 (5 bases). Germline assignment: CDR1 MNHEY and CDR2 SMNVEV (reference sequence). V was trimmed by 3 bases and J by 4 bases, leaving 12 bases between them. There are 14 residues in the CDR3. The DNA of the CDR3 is TGTGCCAGCAGTTTGGGGGGGGGATCCTATGGCTACACCTTC. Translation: CASSLGGGSYGYTF.

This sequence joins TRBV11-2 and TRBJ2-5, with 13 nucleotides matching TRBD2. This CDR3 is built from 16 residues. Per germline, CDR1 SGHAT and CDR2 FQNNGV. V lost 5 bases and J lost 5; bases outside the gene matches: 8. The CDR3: CASSARLAGGWETQYF. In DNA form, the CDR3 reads TGTGCCAGCAGCGCCAGACTAGCGGGAGGTTGGGAGACCCAGTACTTC.

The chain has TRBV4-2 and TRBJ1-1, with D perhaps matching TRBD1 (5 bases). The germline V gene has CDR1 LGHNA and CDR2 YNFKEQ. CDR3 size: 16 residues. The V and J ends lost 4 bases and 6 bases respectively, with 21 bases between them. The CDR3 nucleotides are TGTGCCAGCAGCCCCCGTTCGGGGGGGGTTGGATCTGAAGCTTTCTTT. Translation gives CASSPRSGGVGSEAFF.

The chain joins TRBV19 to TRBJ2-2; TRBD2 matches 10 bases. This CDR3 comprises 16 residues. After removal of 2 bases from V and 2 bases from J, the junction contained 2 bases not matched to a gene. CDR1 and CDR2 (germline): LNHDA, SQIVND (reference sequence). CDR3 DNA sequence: TGTGCCAGTAGTATACTAGCGGGGGCAAACACCGGGGAGCTGTTTTTT. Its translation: CASSILAGANTGELFF.

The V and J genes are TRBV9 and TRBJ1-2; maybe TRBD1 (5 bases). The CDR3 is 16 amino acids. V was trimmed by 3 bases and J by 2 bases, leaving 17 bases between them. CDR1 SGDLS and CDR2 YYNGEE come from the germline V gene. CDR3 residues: CASSANLRALNYGYTF. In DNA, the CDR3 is TGTGCCAGCAGCGCAAACCTCAGGGCCTTAAACTATGGCTACACCTTC.

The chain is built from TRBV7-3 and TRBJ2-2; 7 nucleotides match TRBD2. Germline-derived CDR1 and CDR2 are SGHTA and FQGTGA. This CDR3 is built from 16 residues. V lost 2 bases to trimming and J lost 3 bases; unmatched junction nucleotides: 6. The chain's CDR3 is CASSLGRGGDTGELFF. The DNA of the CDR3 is TGTGCCAGCAGCTTAGGGCGGGGAGGGGACACCGGGGAGCTGTTTTTT.

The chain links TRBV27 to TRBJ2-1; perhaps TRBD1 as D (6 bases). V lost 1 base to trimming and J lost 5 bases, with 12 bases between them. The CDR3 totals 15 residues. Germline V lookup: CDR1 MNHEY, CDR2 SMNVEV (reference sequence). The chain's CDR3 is CASSLWAGVNNEQFF. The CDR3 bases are TGTGCCAGCAGTTTATGGGCAGGGGTGAACAATGAGCAGTTCTTC.

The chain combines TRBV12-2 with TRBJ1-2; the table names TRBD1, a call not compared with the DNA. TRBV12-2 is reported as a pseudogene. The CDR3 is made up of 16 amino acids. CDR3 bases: TGTGCAAGTCGCTTAGCGAACAGGGGGCGCAACTATGGCTACACCTTC. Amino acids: CASRLANRGRNYGYTF.

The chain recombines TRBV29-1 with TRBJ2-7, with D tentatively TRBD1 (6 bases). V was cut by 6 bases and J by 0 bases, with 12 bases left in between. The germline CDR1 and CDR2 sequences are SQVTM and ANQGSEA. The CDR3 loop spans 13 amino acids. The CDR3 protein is CSVTRDISYEQYF. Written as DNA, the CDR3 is TGCAGCGTGACCCGGGACATCTCCTACGAGCAGTACTTC.

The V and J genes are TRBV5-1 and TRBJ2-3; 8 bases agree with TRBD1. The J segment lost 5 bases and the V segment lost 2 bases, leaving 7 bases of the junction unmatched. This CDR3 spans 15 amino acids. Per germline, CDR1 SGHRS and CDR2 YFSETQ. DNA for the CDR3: TGCGCCAGCAGCTTCAGGGGGCGCGATGAAGATACGCAGTATTTT. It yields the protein CASSFRGRDEDTQYF.

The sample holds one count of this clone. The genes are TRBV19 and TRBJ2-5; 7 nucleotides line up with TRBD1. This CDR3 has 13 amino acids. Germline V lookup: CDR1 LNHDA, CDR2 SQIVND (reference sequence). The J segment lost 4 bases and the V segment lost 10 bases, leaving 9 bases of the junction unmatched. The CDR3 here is CATSRGRGETQYF. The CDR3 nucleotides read TGTGCCACATCTAGGGGGCGCGGAGAGACCCAGTACTTC.